The TCR beta chain under discussion was sequenced for a study of shared clonotypes between healthy human individuals. To note about this clone: Its target is unknown.

Notes on the study in general: Clonotype sharing among donors was thought likely to change with sequencing depth.

CD45RA+ naive and CD45RA-negative memory subsets were separated from CD4+ cells. Sequencing used immunoSEQ multiplex PCR; TCRdb keeps in-frame clones, though not all of them. The top ten clones hold more than 1.5% of a sample with about 770,000 clones, approximately 77% of them seen once. The source is a woman in her thirties in good health. Sample: memory CD4+ T cells sorted from blood. Subset denoted: CD45RA-negative fraction.

CDR3 sequence reads: CASSSRAGAYNEQFF. In DNA form, the CDR3 reads TGTGCCAGCAGCTCGCGAGCGGGAGCTTACAATGAGCAGTTCTTC. This chain uses TRBV7-8 with TRBJ2-1; 8 bases are a match to TRBD2. Trimming at V came to 4 bases and at J to 4 bases, leaving 6 bases not matched to a gene. CDR1 and CDR2 (germline): SGHVS, FQNEAQ. The length of the CDR3 is 15 residues.